A single sample gave rise to the 27 T cell receptor beta chains below, sequenced in a study of CD8 T cells in ankylosing spondylitis. TCRdb used MiXCR to reprocess the 5' RACE reads, holding one entry per CDR3 protein. The sample yields 250,000 to 400,000 distinct CDR3 sequences, about 9.9% seen once. Sequencing was done on a sample of blood, either unsorted or a sorted T cell fraction (not recorded which). Receptors were obtained from a female donor with ankylosing spondylitis or in good health (not recorded which).

This chain links TRBV7-2 with TRBJ2-3; weak D call: TRBD2 (7 bases). V dropped 5 bases and J dropped 8 bases, with 11 bases sitting between them. Germline CDR1 is SGHTA and CDR2 is FQGNSA. The CDR3 sequence is 12 residues long. The CDR3 nucleotides read TGTGCCAGCAGCCAGGGAGGGGGTACGCAGTATTTT. It specifies CASSQGGGTQYF. The variable domain in full, completed from reference TRBV7-2 and TRBJ2-3, reads GAGVSQSPSNKVTEKGKDVELRCDPISGHTALYWYRQSLGQGLEFLIYFQGNSAPDKSGLPSDRFSAERTGGSVSTLTIQRTQQEDSAVYLCASSQGGGTQYFGPGTRLTVL.

Many counts were recorded for this clonotype. The chain combines TRBV10-3 with TRBJ2-2; 9 nucleotides agree with TRBD2. This CDR3 has 14 residues. Germline lookup yields CDR1 ENHRY and CDR2 SYGVKD. V gave up 10 bases and J gave up 4 bases; unmatched junction bases: 7. CDR3 amino acids: CATHSGSRTGELFF. The CDR3 DNA sequence: TGTGCCACCCATAGCGGGAGCCGCACCGGGGAGCTGTTTTTT.

The chain joins TRBV27 to TRBJ1-5, with D tentatively TRBD1 (6 bases). This CDR3 contains 13 residues. Germline loops: CDR1 MNHEY, CDR2 SMNVEV (reference sequence). Trimming stripped 5 bases from V and 3 bases from J, with 8 bases between. The CDR3 region has the DNA TGTGCCAGCAGTCAGGGGCCCAATCAGCCCCAGCATTTT. Protein: CASSQGPNQPQHF.

There are many counts of this clonotype. V gene TRBV20-1 combines with J gene TRBJ2-3; D might be TRBD2 (5 bases). CDR3 length equals 14 residues. Deletions cut 6 bases from V and 1 base from J, with 14 bases between. The germline V gene encodes CDR1 DFQATT and CDR2 SNEGSKA (reference sequence). CDR3 in DNA: TGCAGTGCACGGCACGCCGGGGGCACAGATACGCAGTATTTT. Translation: CSARHAGGTDTQYF.

This clonotype has ten or more counts. The CDR3 DNA is TGCAGTGCTAGACCGACTAGCCCCTCTCGCAATGAGCAGTTCTTC. It encodes CSARPTSPSRNEQFF. The rearrangement links TRBV20-1 to TRBJ2-1, with TRBD2 matching over 7 bases. CDR3 size: 15 residues. Germline CDR1 DFQATT, CDR2 SNEGSKA (reference sequence). Trimming cost V 2 bases and J 6 bases; bases outside gene matches: 10.

This clonotype was detected many times. The gene calls are TRBV4-1 and TRBJ1-5; no reliable D call. CDR3 size: 15 residues. V lost 0 bases and J lost 0, with 6 bases in between. Germline CDR1 reads MGHRA; CDR2 reads YSYEKL. In DNA form, the CDR3 reads TGCGCCAGCAGCCAAGATCGCGGTAGCAATCAGCCCCAGCATTTT. It is translated as CASSQDRGSNQPQHF.

In this sample, this clonotype turned up many times. The J gene is TRBJ2-1, the V gene TRBV6-1; D perhaps matches TRBD2 (5 bases). The CDR3 is 15 residues long. CDR1 is MNHNS and CDR2 is SASEGT in the germline V gene. Trimming cost V 3 bases and J 6 bases, with 15 bases left between them. CDR3 nucleotide sequence: TGTGCCAGCAGTGAGATCTCGGACTCCACCAATGAGCAGTTCTTC. This sequence encodes CASSEISDSTNEQFF.

The rearrangement links TRBV3-1 to TRBJ2-5, with D tentatively TRBD1 or TRBD2 (5 bases each). The CDR3 extends over 15 amino acids. Deletions cut 2 bases from V and 4 bases from J, with 14 bases between. Looked up from germline, CDR1 is LGHDT and CDR2 is YNNKEL (reference sequence). The CDR3 sequence: CASSQSLTGGETQYF. CDR3 DNA sequence: TGTGCCAGCAGCCAATCCTTGACTGGGGGAGAGACCCAGTACTTC.

In this sample, this clonotype turned up many times. The CDR3 DNA follows: TGTGCCTGGAGGACAGGCGGGACACTCGTAAACTACGAGCAGTACTTC. Encoded protein: CAWRTGGTLVNYEQYF. This chain connects TRBV30 to TRBJ2-7; D possibly uses TRBD1 or TRBD2 (6 bases each). V lost 3 bases, J lost 3 bases, and 21 bases lay in between. This CDR3 has 16 amino acids. Germline V gene sequence: CDR1 GTSNPN, CDR2 SVGIG (reference sequence).

The CDR3 sequence: CASSQEGGSWGTDTQYF. The CDR3 DNA follows: TGTGCCAGCAGCCAAGAGGGGGGTAGCTGGGGCACAGATACGCAGTATTTT. The genes are TRBV4-2 and TRBJ2-3, with a weak D call TRBD2 (6 bases). Trimming left V 0 bases short and J 1 base short, with 14 bases between. CDR1 LGHNA and CDR2 YNFKEQ come from the germline V gene. The CDR3 contains 17 residues.

This clonotype occurred a few times. This chain connects TRBV5-6 to TRBJ1-5; the D is unclear. Germline V lookup: CDR1 SGHDT, CDR2 YYEEEE. V shed 3 bases and J shed 6 bases, with 7 bases lying between them. The CDR3 length is 12 residues. The CDR3 reads CASSWEGQPQHF. In DNA form, the CDR3 reads TGTGCCAGCAGCTGGGAGGGTCAGCCCCAGCATTTT.

This clonotype was recorded at least ten times. V is TRBV29-1 and J is TRBJ1-1; no clear D gene. The CDR3 covers 12 residues. V lost 3 bases to trimming and J lost 1 base, with 6 bases between them. CDR1 is SQVTM, CDR2 ANQGSEA, per germline. CDR3 coding DNA: TGCAGCGTTGATTCGCAGAACACTGAAGCTTTCTTT. It is translated as CSVDSQNTEAFF.

This clonotype showed up many times. This chain links TRBV25-1 with TRBJ2-7; 8 bases are a match to TRBD1. The germline V gene encodes CDR1 MGHDK and CDR2 SYGVNS. The CDR3 extends over 16 amino acids. V was clipped by 7 bases and J by 3 bases; unmatched bases: 14. The CDR3 reads CASTIRGDRGYYEQYF. The CDR3, as DNA: TGTGCCAGCACCATCCGTGGAGACAGGGGCTACTACGAGCAGTACTTC.

The V call is TRBV5-1, the J call TRBJ1-5; D not resolved. CDR3 size: 14 residues. CDR1 is SGHRS and CDR2 is YFSETQ in the germline V gene. Trimming took 1 base from V and 4 from J, leaving 9 bases between them. The CDR3 bases are TGCGCCAGCAGCTTGTGGGGAGGAAATCAGCCCCAGCATTTT. Translation gives CASSLWGGNQPQHF.

This clonotype was recorded at least ten times. This chain links TRBV5-1 with TRBJ2-3; the match to TRBD2 covers 11 bases. This CDR3 is 15 amino acids long. CDR1 is SGHRS and CDR2 is YFSETQ in the germline V gene. V was pared by 4 bases and J by 6 bases, with 7 bases of the junction left unmatched. The CDR3 spells CASSLTSGVGDTQYF. DNA of the CDR3: TGCGCCAGCAGCCTGACTAGCGGGGTGGGTGATACGCAGTATTTT. Based on the CDR3 plus reference TRBV5-1 and TRBJ2-3, the full variable domain is KAGVTQTPRYLIKTRGQQVTLSCSPISGHRSVSWYQQTPGQGLQFLFEYFSETQRNKGNFPGRFSGRQFSNSRSEMNVSTLELGDSALYLCASSLTSGVGDTQYFGPGTRLTVL.

This clonotype was seen many times. The chain employs TRBV5-1 and TRBJ2-7; possible D gene TRBD2, 5 bases. The CDR3 consists of 14 residues. V lost 5 bases, J lost 0 bases, and 12 bases lay in between. CDR1 is SGHRS, CDR2 YFSETQ, per germline. This CDR3 reads CASRLPGGSYEQYF. The DNA of the CDR3 is TGCGCCAGCAGACTGCCAGGAGGCTCCTACGAGCAGTACTTC.

This clonotype has a count of ten or more. The chain carries TRBV24-1 and TRBJ2-2; 7 bases align to TRBD1. The CDR3 spans 15 residues. CDR1 and CDR2 from the germline V gene are KGHDR and SFDVKD. J lost 5 bases, V lost 4 bases, and 6 bases had no gene match. The DNA of the CDR3 is TGTGCCACCAGTGACCCCGAGACAGGGACCGGGGAGCTGTTTTTT. It yields the protein CATSDPETGTGELFF.

This clonotype was picked up many times. The J gene is TRBJ2-7, the V gene TRBV20-1, with a weak D call TRBD2 (5 bases). This CDR3 is 14 amino acids long. Looked up from germline, CDR1 is DFQATT and CDR2 is SNEGSKA (reference sequence). V lost 4 bases and J 3 bases, leaving 16 bases between the germline ends. The CDR3 reads CSAMDRGGVYEQYF. Written as DNA, the CDR3 is TGCAGTGCTATGGACCGGGGTGGGGTCTACGAGCAGTACTTC.

This clonotype was observed many times. CDR3 nucleotides: TGTGCCAGCAGCCCGGGCCAAAACACTGAAGCTTTCTTT. Translated: CASSPGQNTEAFF. The chain links TRBV5-4 to TRBJ1-1; D not certain. Deletions cut 4 bases from V and 2 bases from J, with 9 bases between. The V gene's germline CDR1 is SGHNT and CDR2 YYREEE (reference sequence). The CDR3 totals 13 residues.

This clonotype came up a few times. CDR3 DNA sequence: TGCGCCAGCAGCGCCCTGGATCTGACAGATACGCAGTATTTT. Translated: CASSALDLTDTQYF. The chain carries TRBV5-1 and TRBJ2-3, with D uncertain. V was clipped by 4 bases and J by 3 bases, with 12 bases between them. The CDR3 spans 14 residues. Germline V CDR1 and CDR2: SGHRS, YFSETQ.

Remarks on this clonotype: This could be a read error, since a much larger clone is one nucleotide away. The rearrangement joins TRBV10-3 to TRBJ1-4, with D maybe TRBD1 (6 bases). This CDR3 has 13 residues. V lost 10 bases to trimming and J lost 7 bases, with 16 bases between them. Germline V gene lookup returns CDR1 ENHRY and CDR2 SYGVKD. For the CDR3, the DNA is TGTGCCACTTCCGGGGGGCTGGGTGAAAAACTGTTTTTT. Its protein is CATSGGLGEKLFF.

This clonotype was recorded at least ten times. The V gene is TRBV9, the J gene TRBJ1-5; D possibly corresponds to TRBD1 (5 bases). With 4 bases removed from V and 0 bases from J, the gap between germline ends came to 17 bases. Germline CDR1 SGDLS, CDR2 YYNGEE. The CDR3 is 17 amino acids. In nucleotides, the CDR3 is TGTGCCAGCAGCCACACGGGGGTCCCATATAGCAATCAGCCCCAGCATTTT. Protein: CASSHTGVPYSNQPQHF.

This clonotype was recorded many times. This rearrangement joins TRBV20-1 to TRBJ1-4; D unclear. Germline-derived CDR1 and CDR2 are DFQATT and SNEGSKA (reference sequence). The CDR3 has 13 amino acids. Trimming took off 6 bases at V and 3 bases at J, with 11 bases between the two ends. The CDR3 DNA reads as TGCAGTGCCTCCAGGCAGCCTAATGAAAAACTGTTTTTT. Translated: CSASRQPNEKLFF.

In this sample, this clonotype turned up many times. J is TRBJ2-1 and V is TRBV5-1; 9 positions match TRBD1. V trimming: 4 bases; J trimming: 15 bases; junction bases outside the gene matches: 14. The V gene's germline CDR1 is SGHRS and CDR2 YFSETQ. The CDR3 consists of 14 residues. CDR3: CASSEPGQGLLWFF. The CDR3 nucleotides read TGCGCCAGCAGCGAACCGGGACAGGGATTGTTGTGGTTCTTC.

In regard to this clonotype: A much larger clone sits a single nucleotide away, making a read error possible. This rearrangement joins TRBV6-1 to TRBJ2-5; D unresolved. Per the germline V gene, CDR1 is MNHNS and CDR2 is SASEGT. There are 16 residues in the CDR3. The CDR3 region is CASSEAGLGAQDTQYF. The CDR3 nucleotides read TGTGCCAGCAGTGAAGCGGGTTTAGGAGCACAAGACACCCAGTACTTC.

This clonotype was seen only a few times. The rearrangement joins TRBV5-1 to TRBJ1-2, with TRBD1 matching over 7 bases. J was trimmed by 2 bases and V by 0 bases; bases with no gene match: 4. The CDR3 spans 15 residues. Germline CDR1 SGHRS, CDR2 YFSETQ. The CDR3, as DNA: TGCGCCAGCAGCTTGGGGCTGGGACAGAACTATGGCTACACCTTC. Protein: CASSLGLGQNYGYTF. The full variable domain, its missing parts supplied by reference TRBV5-1 and TRBJ1-2, is KAGVTQTPRYLIKTRGQQVTLSCSPISGHRSVSWYQQTPGQGLQFLFEYFSETQRNKGNFPGRFSGRQFSNSRSEMNVSTLELGDSALYLCASSLGLGQNYGYTFGSGTRLTVV.

This clonotype was found many times. The rearrangement joins TRBV5-1 to TRBJ1-3; D is unclear. The V end was cut by 7 bases, the J end by 0 bases, with 8 bases between. CDR1 and CDR2 (germline): SGHRS, YFSETQ. The CDR3 covers 13 residues. CDR3 residues: CASQEHSGNTIYF. The CDR3 DNA sequence: TGCGCCAGCCAAGAACACTCTGGAAACACCATATATTTT.